The 10 T cell receptor beta chains reported below all come from one sample, sequenced in a study of blood T cell repertoires in COVID-19. The protocol was immunoSEQ multiplex PCR, while the TCRdb copy is restricted to in-frame clones and leaves out a portion. The sample carries roughly 150,000 clones, about four fifths recorded once. The specimen sequenced was peripheral blood. These receptors originate from a man between 65 and 85 years old with active or convalescent COVID-19.

Here the CDR3 reads CASSLPGTGTPGAFF. The CDR3 nucleotides read TGTGCCAGCAGTTTACCCGGGACAGGGACCCCTGGAGCTTTCTTT. This chain uses TRBV28 with TRBJ1-1; 9 positions match TRBD1. The J segment lost 10 bases and the V segment lost 2 bases, leaving 11 bases of the junction unmatched. The CDR3 has 15 residues. CDR1 is MDHEN and CDR2 is SYDVKM in the germline V gene.

V and J are TRBV18 and TRBJ1-6, with TRBD1 as a possible D gene (6 bases). The CDR3 spans 17 residues. Per the germline V gene, CDR1 is KGHSH and CDR2 is LQKENI. The V end was cut by 0 bases, the J end by 4 bases, with 13 bases between. The CDR3 is CASSPPQGPGYNSPLHF. In nucleotides, the CDR3 is TGTGCCAGCTCACCACCTCAGGGGCCCGGTTATAATTCACCCCTCCACTTT.

V usage is TRBV3-1 (or the pseudogene TRBV3-2) and J usage is TRBJ2-3; D is uncertain. Germline V gives CDR1 LGHDT, CDR2 YNNKEL (reference sequence). V was clipped by 1 base and J by 8 bases, with 13 bases between them. CDR3 size: 14 residues. The CDR3 DNA is TGTGCCAGCAGCCAAGTTTATGCGTCTGGTACGCAGTATTTT. Its protein is CASSQVYASGTQYF.

The V call is TRBV12-3 or TRBV12-4, the J call TRBJ1-5; possible D gene TRBD1, 6 bases. This CDR3 is built from 13 residues. V was shortened by 6 bases and J by 3 bases, with 9 bases between the two germline ends. CDR3 DNA: TGTGCCAGCAGGGACAGTACCAATCAGCCCCAGCATTTT. As protein: CASRDSTNQPQHF.

The V and J genes are TRBV5-1 and TRBJ2-5, with 8 bases lining up with TRBD1. V was clipped by 7 bases and J by 0 bases; unmatched bases: 14. The CDR3 loop spans 17 amino acids. Germline loops: CDR1 SGHRS, CDR2 YFSETQ. CDR3 in DNA: TGCGCCAGCCTCGGGGCGACAGGGGTTAGCAACCAAGAGACCCAGTACTTC. Translated, it gives CASLGATGVSNQETQYF.

This clone was observed once. J is TRBJ1-1 and V is TRBV19; D uncertain. The V end lost 6 bases, the J end lost 4 bases, and 12 bases lay between the germline ends. Germline V gene sequence: CDR1 LNHDA, CDR2 SQIVND (reference sequence). The CDR3 spans 13 residues. The CDR3, as DNA: TGTGCCAGTAGACCCCCGGAGCGCACTGAAGCTTTCTTT. It codes for CASRPPERTEAFF.

The rearrangement uses TRBV19 and TRBJ2-7, with D possibly matching TRBD2 (6 bases). Trimming removed 5 bases at V and 1 base at J, with 12 bases between. Germline-derived CDR1 and CDR2 are LNHDA and SQIVND (reference sequence). The CDR3 sequence is 14 residues long. CDR3 DNA: TGTGCCAGTAGTGCCGCCCGGGAGTCCTACGAGCAGTACTTC. As protein: CASSAARESYEQYF. Complete variable domain (other parts from reference TRBV19 and TRBJ2-7): DGGITQSPKYLFRKEGQNVTLSCEQNLNHDAMYWYRQDPGQGLRLIYYSQIVNDFQKGDIAEGYSVSREKKESFPLTVTSAQKNPTAFYLCASSAARESYEQYFGPGTRLTVT.

The chain recombines TRBV5-1 with TRBJ1-1; D is uncertain. Trimming shortened V by 0 bases and J by 1 base, and 10 bases separated the two germline ends. This CDR3 has 15 amino acids. Germline CDR1 is SGHRS and CDR2 is YFSETQ. This CDR3 is CASSLGSTGNTEAFF. As DNA, the CDR3 is TGCGCCAGCAGCTTGGGGTCCACCGGGAACACTGAAGCTTTCTTT.

CDR3 in DNA: TGCGCCAGCAGCCTCCTATCGACAGGTCAAGAGACCCAGTACTTC. It specifies CASSLLSTGQETQYF. The V call is TRBV4-1, the J call TRBJ2-5; D perhaps matches TRBD1 (6 bases). V was clipped by 4 bases and J by 2 bases, with 14 bases between them. This CDR3 is 15 amino acids long. Germline-derived CDR1 and CDR2 are MGHRA and YSYEKL.

The V and J genes are TRBV9 and TRBJ2-1; 8 bases map to TRBD1. The CDR3 is 15 residues long. The germline V gene has CDR1 SGDLS and CDR2 YYNGEE. J lost 6 bases, V lost 0 bases, and 5 bases had no gene match. The CDR3 sequence is CASSVVGQGFNEQFF. The CDR3 bases are TGTGCCAGCAGCGTAGTAGGACAGGGATTCAATGAGCAGTTCTTC. Full variable domain (remainder filled in from reference TRBV9 and TRBJ2-1): DSGVTQTPKHLITATGQRVTLRCSPRSGDLSVYWYQQSLDQGLQFLIQYYNGEERAKGNILERFSAQQFPDLHSELNLSSLELGDSALYFCASSVVGQGFNEQFFGPGTRLTVL.